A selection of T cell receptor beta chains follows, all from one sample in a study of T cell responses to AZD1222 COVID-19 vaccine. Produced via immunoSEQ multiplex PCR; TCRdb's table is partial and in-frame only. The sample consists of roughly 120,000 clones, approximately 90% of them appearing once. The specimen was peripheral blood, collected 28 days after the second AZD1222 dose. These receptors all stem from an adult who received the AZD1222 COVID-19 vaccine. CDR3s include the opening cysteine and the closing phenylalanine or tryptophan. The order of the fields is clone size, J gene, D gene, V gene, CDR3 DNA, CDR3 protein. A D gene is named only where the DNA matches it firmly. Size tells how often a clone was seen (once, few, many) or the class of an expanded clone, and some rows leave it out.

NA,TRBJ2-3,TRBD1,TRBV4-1,TGCGCCAGCAGCCAATCCGGGACAGTTGAAGATACGCAGTATTTT,CASSQSGTVEDTQYF
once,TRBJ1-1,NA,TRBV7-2,TGTGCCAGCAGCTTTGGGGGGACCACTGAAGCTTTCTTT,CASSFGGTTEAFF
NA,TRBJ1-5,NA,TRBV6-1,TGTGCCAGCAGTGACAACACACTCGGTCAGCCCCAGCATTTT,CASSDNTLGQPQHF
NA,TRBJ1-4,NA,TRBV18,TGTGCCAGCTCACCATTAGGTCAGAATCTGTTTTTT,CASSPLGQNLFF
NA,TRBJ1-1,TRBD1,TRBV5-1,TGCGCCAGCAGCTTGGTAGGGACAGAGAACACTGAAGCTTTCTTT,CASSLVGTENTEAFF
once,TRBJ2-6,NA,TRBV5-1,TGCGCCAGCAGCAGAACTGGGGACACGAACTCTGGGGCCAACGTCCTGACTTTC,CASSRTGDTNSGANVLTF
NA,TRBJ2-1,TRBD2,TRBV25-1,TGTGCCAGCAGGGGCCAAATAGCGGGAGAGCAGTTCTTC,CASRGQIAGEQFF
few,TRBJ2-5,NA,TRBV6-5,TGTGCCAGCAGCGAGAACAGAGAGACCCAGTACTTC,CASSENRETQYF
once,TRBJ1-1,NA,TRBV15,TGTGCCACCAGCAGAGGGAACAGGGTTTTCGCTTTCTTT,CATSRGNRVFAFF
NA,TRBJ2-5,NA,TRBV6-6,TGTGCCAGCAGTTACCAAGAGACCCAGTACTTC,CASSYQETQYF
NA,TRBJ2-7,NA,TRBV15,TGTGCCACCAGCAGAGATAGGATTACCTCCTACGAGCAGTACTTC,CATSRDRITSYEQYF
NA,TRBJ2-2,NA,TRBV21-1,TGTGCCAGCAGCAGTATTGATCACACGGCCGGGGAGCTGTTTTTT,CASSSIDHTAGELFF
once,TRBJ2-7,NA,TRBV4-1,TGCGCCAGCAGCCTCCAGGGTGGGCTAGCTCCGGGAGAGCAGTACTTC,CASSLQGGLAPGEQYF
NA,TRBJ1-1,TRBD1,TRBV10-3,TGTGCCATCAGTGAGGGAACAGGGGGAGGGAACACTGAAGCTTTCTTT,CAISEGTGGGNTEAFF
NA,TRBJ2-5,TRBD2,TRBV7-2,TGTGCCAGCAGCATGGGACTAGCGGGACAAGAGACCCAGTACTTC,CASSMGLAGQETQYF
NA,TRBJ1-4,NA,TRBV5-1,TGCGCCAGCAGCTTGGGCGAAACAGGGTTTGTGGGTGAAAAACTGTTTTTT,CASSLGETGFVGEKLFF
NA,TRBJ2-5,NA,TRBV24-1,TGTGCCACCAGTGGACTGTCCGGGGAGACCCAGTACTTC,CATSGLSGETQYF
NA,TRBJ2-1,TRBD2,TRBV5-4,TGTGCCAGCAGCGCGCCACCGGGACTAGCGGGAGTTGGCTACAATGAGCAGTTCTTC,CASSAPPGLAGVGYNEQFF
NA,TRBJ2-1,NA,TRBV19,TGTGCCAGTAGTGGGGCTGTCAATGAGCAGTTCTTC,CASSGAVNEQFF
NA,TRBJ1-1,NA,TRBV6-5,TGTGCCAGCAGTTCAACGGACACTGAAGCTTTCTTT,CASSSTDTEAFF
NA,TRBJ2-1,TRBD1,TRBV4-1,TGCGCCAGCAGCCAAATCCAACCCCGACAGGGAGAATACAATGAGCAGTTCTTC,CASSQIQPRQGEYNEQFF
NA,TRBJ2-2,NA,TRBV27,TGTGCCAGCACCTCCCTTAACACCGGGGAGCTGTTTTTT,CASTSLNTGELFF
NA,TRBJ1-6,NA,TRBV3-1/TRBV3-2,TGTGCCAGCAGCACCCACTCCGAGGGTTCACCCCTCCACTTT,CASSTHSEGSPLHF
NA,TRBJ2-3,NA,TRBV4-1,TGCGCCAGCAGCCACGGGGAGGCGCAGTATTTT,CASSHGEAQYF
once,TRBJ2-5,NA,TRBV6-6,TGTGCCAGCGTAAAGGGGGAGGTTGTACAAGAGACCCAGTACTTC,CASVKGEVVQETQYF
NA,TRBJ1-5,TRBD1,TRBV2,TGTGCCAGCATAGTCGACAGGGGTAATCAGCCCCAGCATTTT,CASIVDRGNQPQHF
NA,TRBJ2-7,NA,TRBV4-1,TGCGCCAGCAGCCAAGATTCACGGGGCTCCTACGAGCAGTACTTC,CASSQDSRGSYEQYF
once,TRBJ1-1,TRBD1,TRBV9,TGTGCCAGCCGGGAGGGGGCCCAGGGGAACACTGAAGCTTTCTTT,CASREGAQGNTEAFF
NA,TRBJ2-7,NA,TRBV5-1,TGCGCCAGCAGCACGACTAGTACCGAGCAGTACTTC,CASSTTSTEQYF
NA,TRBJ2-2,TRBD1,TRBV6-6,TGTGCCAGCGGTTTAGACAGGGAGACCGGGGAGCTGTTTTTT,CASGLDRETGELFF
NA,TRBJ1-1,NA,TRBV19,TGTGCCAGTAGTATATCGGGAGACTCTGAAGCTTTCTTT,CASSISGDSEAFF
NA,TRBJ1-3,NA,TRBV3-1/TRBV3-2,TGTGCCAGCAGCCAAGATCTTGGGGGGGCAACTGGAAACACCATATATTTT,CASSQDLGGATGNTIYF
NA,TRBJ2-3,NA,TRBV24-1,TGTGCCACCAGTGACCCCCGGGGAGGCCTCACAGATACGCAGTATTTT,CATSDPRGGLTDTQYF
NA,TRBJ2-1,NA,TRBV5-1,TGCGCCAGCAGCTTGACGGCAGGGTTCAATGAGCAGTTCTTC,CASSLTAGFNEQFF
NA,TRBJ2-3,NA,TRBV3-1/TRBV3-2,TGTGCCAGCAGCCAAGGTTCAGGTGGGACTACGCAGTATTTT,CASSQGSGGTTQYF
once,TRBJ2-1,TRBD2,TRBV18,TGTGCCAGCTCACCGCGCCCTATGACTAGCGGGAGCTCCTACAATGAGCAGTTCTTC,CASSPRPMTSGSSYNEQFF
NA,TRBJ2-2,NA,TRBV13,TGTGCCAGCAGCTTACAACTCCCAAGGAACACCGGGGAGCTGTTTTTT,CASSLQLPRNTGELFF
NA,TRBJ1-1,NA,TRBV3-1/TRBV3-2,TGTGCCAGCAGCCTGGGGTGGGCTGAAGCTTTCTTT,CASSLGWAEAFF
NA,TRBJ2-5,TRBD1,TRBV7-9,TGTGCCAGCAGCCCAAAGGACAGGAAACAAGAGACCCAGTACTTC,CASSPKDRKQETQYF
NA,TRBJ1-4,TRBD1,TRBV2,TGTGCCAGCAGGGACAGGGCAAATGAAAAACTGTTTTTT,CASRDRANEKLFF
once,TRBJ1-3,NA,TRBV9,TGTGCCAGCAGCGTAGGAATTCCGGGGACTGGAAACACCATATATTTT,CASSVGIPGTGNTIYF
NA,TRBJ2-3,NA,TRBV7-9,TGTGCCAGCAGCCTTTTGCGGACCGCGGTAGATACGCAGTATTTT,CASSLLRTAVDTQYF
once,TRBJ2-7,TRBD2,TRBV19,TGTGCCAGTAGTCCCTGGACTAGCGGGAGCTCCGAGCAGTACTTC,CASSPWTSGSSEQYF
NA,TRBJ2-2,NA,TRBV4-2,TGTGCCAGCAGCCAAGATTGGCTAGCGACCACCGGGGAGCTGTTTTTT,CASSQDWLATTGELFF
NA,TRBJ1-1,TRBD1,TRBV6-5,TGTGCCAGCAGTTACCAGGGGGCGAACACTGAAGCTTTCTTT,CASSYQGANTEAFF
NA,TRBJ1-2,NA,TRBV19,TGTGCCAGTAGTAATGGACAGTTCTATGGCTACACCTTC,CASSNGQFYGYTF
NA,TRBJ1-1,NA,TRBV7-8,TGTGCCAGCAGCCCGACGACAGGAATGAACACTGAAGCTTTCTTT,CASSPTTGMNTEAFF
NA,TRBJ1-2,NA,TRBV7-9,TGTGCCAGCAGCGACAGCGGCTATGGCTACACCTTC,CASSDSGYGYTF
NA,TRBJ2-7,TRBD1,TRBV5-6,TGTGCCAGCAGCTCCGGACAGGGGGCCAAGCAGTACTTC,CASSSGQGAKQYF
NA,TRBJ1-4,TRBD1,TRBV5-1,TGCGCCAGCAGCTCCGGGACAGGGGGAAGTGAAAAACTGTTTTTT,CASSSGTGGSEKLFF
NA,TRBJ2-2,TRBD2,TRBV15,TGTGCCACCAGCGGGACTCGGGGGGACCCCGCCACCAGGGAGCTGTTTTTT,CATSGTRGDPATRELFF